These 14 T cell receptor beta chains were all obtained from the same sample, sequenced in a study of blood T cell repertoires in COVID-19 (dated by TCRdb to 2020 to 2021). The library was prepared using the immunoSEQ multiplex PCR assay. TCRdb carries this immuneACCESS record with in-frame sequences only. Its versions omit some clonotypes, under half of them owing to an unresolved V gene in the studies checked, with the rest unexplained. Counted in this sample were about 140,000 clones; approximately 79% of them appeared once. The ten largest account for under 3% of the sample. Sequencing was performed on PBMCs or T cells enriched from blood (not recorded which). These receptor sequences come from a woman aged 45 to 65 who had recovered from COVID-19.

The sample holds many counts of this clone. The chain recombines TRBV11-3 with TRBJ1-2; the match to TRBD1 covers 9 bases. The CDR3 is 14 residues long. Trimming took 5 bases from V and 8 from J; bases not matched to a gene: 9. The germline gives CDR1 SGHNT, CDR2 YENEEA. CDR3 DNA sequence: TGTGCCAGCAGCAACTACGGGACAGGGAAAGGCTACACCTTC. Translating it yields CASSNYGTGKGYTF.

The chain links TRBV28 to TRBJ1-2; D not certain. The germline V gene encodes CDR1 MDHEN and CDR2 SYDVKM. V dropped 2 bases and J dropped 6 bases, with 10 bases sitting between them. The CDR3 is 13 amino acids. CDR3 in DNA: TGTGCCAGCAGTTTAGGCCCTCGGGATGGCTACACCTTC. It codes for CASSLGPRDGYTF.

The rearrangement uses TRBV7-3 and TRBJ2-6; unclear D gene. The germline CDR1 and CDR2 sequences are SGHTA and FQGTGA. Trimming pared 3 bases from V and 1 base from J, leaving 10 bases between. The CDR3 loop spans 16 amino acids. The CDR3 here is CASSFDTRSGANVLTF. The CDR3 bases are TGTGCCAGCAGCTTTGATACTCGTTCTGGGGCCAACGTCCTGACTTTC.

The chain combines TRBV4-1 with TRBJ1-6; perhaps TRBD1 as D (6 bases). Trimming took off 1 base at V and 11 bases at J, with 12 bases between the two ends. This CDR3 is built from 14 residues. Germline lookup yields CDR1 MGHRA and CDR2 YSYEKL. CDR3 nucleotide sequence: TGCGCCAGCAGCCAAGTCGGGGGGGCGGCACCCCTCCACTTT. Protein product: CASSQVGGAAPLHF.

The V call is TRBV19, the J call TRBJ1-1; TRBD1 is a possible D gene (5 bases). Trimming pared 5 bases from V and 8 bases from J, leaving 9 bases between. The CDR3 spans 11 residues. Germline V CDR1 and CDR2: LNHDA, SQIVND (reference sequence). CDR3 protein: CASSSRQEAFF. The CDR3 DNA reads as TGTGCCAGTAGTTCCCGACAGGAAGCTTTCTTT.

The genes are TRBV6-5 and TRBJ1-6; possibly TRBD1 for D (5 bases). Per germline, CDR1 MNHEY and CDR2 SVGAGI. Trimming shortened V by 0 bases and J by 2 bases, and 8 bases separated the two germline ends. The CDR3 runs 16 residues. DNA for the CDR3: TGTGCCAGCAGTTACTCGGCCAGGGCCTATAATTCACCCCTCCACTTT. Translation: CASSYSARAYNSPLHF.

The gene calls are TRBV5-1 and TRBJ2-1, with D maybe TRBD1 (5 bases). The V end was cut by 2 bases, the J end by 6 bases, with 15 bases between. The CDR3 loop spans 15 amino acids. Per germline, CDR1 SGHRS and CDR2 YFSETQ. In nucleotides, the CDR3 is TGCGCCAGCAGCTTAGCGACAGCCCAGGGCAATGAGCAGTTCTTC. This sequence encodes CASSLATAQGNEQFF.

Only a few counts were recorded for this clone. The chain joins TRBV19 to TRBJ2-5; TRBD2 is a possible D gene (6 bases). The ends were cut back, 4 bases at V and 4 bases at J, with 22 bases in the middle. In germline, CDR1 is LNHDA, CDR2 SQIVND (reference sequence). The CDR3 runs 17 residues. Here the CDR3 reads CASSNKNHAGWGETQYF. CDR3 DNA: TGTGCCAGTAGTAATAAAAATCACGCGGGGTGGGGAGAGACCCAGTACTTC.

This clone was seen only a few times. V is TRBV29-1 and J is TRBJ2-1, with D perhaps TRBD1 (7 bases). CDR1 and CDR2 from the germline V gene are SQVTM and ANQGSEA. V was clipped by 6 bases and J by 7 bases, with 19 bases between them. The CDR3 loop spans 14 amino acids. CDR3 sequence reads: CSVEGEGQRNEQFF. The CDR3 DNA follows: TGCAGCGTGGAGGGTGAGGGACAGAGGAATGAGCAGTTCTTC.

The chain is built from TRBV7-2 and TRBJ1-1, with a possible D match to TRBD1 (5 bases). CDR3 length: 16 amino acids. Germline V gene sequence: CDR1 SGHTA, CDR2 FQGNSA. The germline V and J ends were trimmed by 5 bases and 0 bases, with 16 bases remaining between them. CDR3: CASSPRSPGLNTEAFF. As DNA, the CDR3 is TGTGCCAGCAGCCCGAGGTCCCCAGGGCTGAACACTGAAGCTTTCTTT.

This clone has more than one count but fewer than ten. The J gene is TRBJ1-4, the V gene TRBV3-1 (or the pseudogene TRBV3-2), with TRBD1 matching over 8 bases. CDR3 length: 15 amino acids. CDR1 is LGHDT, CDR2 YNNKEL, per germline (reference sequence). The J segment lost 5 bases and the V segment lost 2 bases, leaving 4 bases of the junction unmatched. Here the CDR3 reads CASSQLYRGNEKLFF. CDR3 DNA: TGTGCCAGCAGCCAACTCTACAGGGGGAATGAAAAACTGTTTTTT.

V and J are TRBV18 and TRBJ1-1; D possibly corresponds to TRBD1 (5 bases). Between the trimmed V and J ends, which lost 3 bases and 4 bases, there was a span of 12 bases. The CDR3 has 14 amino acids. Germline CDR1 is KGHSH and CDR2 is LQKENI. CDR3 in DNA: TGTGCCAGCTCACCGCCGAAGGGGCTCACTGAAGCTTTCTTT. Translation: CASSPPKGLTEAFF.

A single count supports this clone. V and J are TRBV4-2 and TRBJ1-2, with D possibly being TRBD1 (6 bases). The CDR3 loop spans 16 amino acids. Trimming took 3 bases from V and 5 from J, leaving 19 bases between them. The germline CDR1 and CDR2 sequences are LGHNA and YNFKEQ. The CDR3, as DNA: TGTGCCAGCAGCCAGCGTCTTTCCGGGACAAGTTATGGCTACACCTTC. It encodes CASSQRLSGTSYGYTF.

This clone was picked up one time. This chain connects TRBV5-1 to TRBJ2-5; 13 nucleotides agree with TRBD2. The CDR3 runs 17 residues. The trim removed 4 bases at V and 5 bases at J, leaving 11 bases unmatched. Germline V lookup: CDR1 SGHRS, CDR2 YFSETQ. CDR3 loop: CASSHPGLAGTKETQYF. The CDR3 nucleotides are TGCGCCAGCAGCCATCCGGGACTAGCGGGGACCAAGGAGACCCAGTACTTC.